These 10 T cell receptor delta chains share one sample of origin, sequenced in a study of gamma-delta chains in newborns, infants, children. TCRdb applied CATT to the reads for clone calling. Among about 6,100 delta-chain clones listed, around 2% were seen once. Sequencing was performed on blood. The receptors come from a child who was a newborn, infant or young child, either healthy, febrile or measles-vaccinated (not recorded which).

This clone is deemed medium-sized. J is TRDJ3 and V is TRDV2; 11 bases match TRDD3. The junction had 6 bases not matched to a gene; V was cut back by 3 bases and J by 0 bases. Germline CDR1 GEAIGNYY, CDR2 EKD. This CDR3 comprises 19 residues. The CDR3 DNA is TGTGCCTGTGACCCCGCTACTGGGGGATACTCCTGGGACACCCGACAGATGTTTTTC. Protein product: CACDPATGGYSWDTRQMFF.

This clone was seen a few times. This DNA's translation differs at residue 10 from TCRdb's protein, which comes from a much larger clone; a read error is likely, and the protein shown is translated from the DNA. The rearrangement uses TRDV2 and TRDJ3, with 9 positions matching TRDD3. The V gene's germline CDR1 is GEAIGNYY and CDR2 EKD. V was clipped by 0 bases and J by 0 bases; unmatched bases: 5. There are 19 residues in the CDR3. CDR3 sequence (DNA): TGTGCCTGTGACACCGCCGGGGGATACCCCTCCTGGGACACCCGACAGATGTTTTTC. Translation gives CACDTAGGYPSWDTRQMFF.

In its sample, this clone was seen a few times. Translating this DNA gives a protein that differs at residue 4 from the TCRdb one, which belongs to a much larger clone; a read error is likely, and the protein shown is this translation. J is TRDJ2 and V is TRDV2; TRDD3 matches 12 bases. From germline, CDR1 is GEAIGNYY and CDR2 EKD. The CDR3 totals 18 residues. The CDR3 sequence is CACVTVLGDTTLTAQLFF. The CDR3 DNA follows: TGTGCCTGTGTCACCGTACTGGGGGATACCACTTTGACAGCACAACTCTTCTTT.

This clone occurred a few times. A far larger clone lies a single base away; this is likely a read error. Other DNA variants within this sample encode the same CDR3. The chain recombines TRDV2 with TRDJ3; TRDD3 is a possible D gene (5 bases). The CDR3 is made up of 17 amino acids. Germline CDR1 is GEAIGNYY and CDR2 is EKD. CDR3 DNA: TGTGCCTGTGACACCGTCGTCAGCTCCTGGGACACCCGGCAGATGTTTTTC. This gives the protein CACDTVVSSWDTRQMFF.

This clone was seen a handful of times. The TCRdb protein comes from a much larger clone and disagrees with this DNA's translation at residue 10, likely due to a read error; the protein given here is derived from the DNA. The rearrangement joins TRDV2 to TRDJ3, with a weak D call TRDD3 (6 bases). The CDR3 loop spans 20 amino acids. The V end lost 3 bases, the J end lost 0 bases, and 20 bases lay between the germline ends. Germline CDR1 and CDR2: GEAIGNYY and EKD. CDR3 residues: CACDAAFTGTSSWDTRQMFF. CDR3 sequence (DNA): TGTGCCTGTGACGCAGCCTTTACTGGGACCAGCTCCTGGGACACCCGACAGATGTTTTTC.

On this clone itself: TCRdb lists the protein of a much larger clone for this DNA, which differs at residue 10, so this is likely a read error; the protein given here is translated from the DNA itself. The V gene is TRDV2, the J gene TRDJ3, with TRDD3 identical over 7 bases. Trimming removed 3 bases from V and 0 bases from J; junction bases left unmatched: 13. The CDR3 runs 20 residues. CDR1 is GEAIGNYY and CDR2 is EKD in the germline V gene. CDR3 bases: TGTGCCTGTGACGCAGCCTTTACTGGGGTCAGCTCCTGGGACACCCGACAGATGTTTTTC. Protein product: CACDAAFTGVSSWDTRQMFF.

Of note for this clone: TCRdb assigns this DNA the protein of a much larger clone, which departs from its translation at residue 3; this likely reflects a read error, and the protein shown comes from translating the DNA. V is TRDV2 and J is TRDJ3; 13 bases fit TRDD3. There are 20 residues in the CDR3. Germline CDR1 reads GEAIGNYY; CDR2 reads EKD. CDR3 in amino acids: CARDNTGGYGSSWDTRQMFF. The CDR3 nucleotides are TGTGCCCGTGACAATACTGGGGGATACGGCAGCTCCTGGGACACCCGACAGATGTTTTTC.

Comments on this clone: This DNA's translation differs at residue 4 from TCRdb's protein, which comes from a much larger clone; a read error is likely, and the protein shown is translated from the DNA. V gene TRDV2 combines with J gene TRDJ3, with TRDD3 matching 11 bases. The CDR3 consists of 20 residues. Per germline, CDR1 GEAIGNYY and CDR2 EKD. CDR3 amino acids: CACGTLLGDKSSWDTRQMFF. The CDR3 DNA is TGTGCCTGTGGCACCCTACTGGGGGATAAAAGCTCCTGGGACACCCGACAGATGTTTTTC.

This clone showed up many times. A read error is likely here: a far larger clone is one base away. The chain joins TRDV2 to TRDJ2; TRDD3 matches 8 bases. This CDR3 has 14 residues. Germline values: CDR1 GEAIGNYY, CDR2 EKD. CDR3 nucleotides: TGTGCCCGTGACACCTGGGGGATGACAGCACAACTCTTCTTT. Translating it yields CARDTWGMTAQLFF.

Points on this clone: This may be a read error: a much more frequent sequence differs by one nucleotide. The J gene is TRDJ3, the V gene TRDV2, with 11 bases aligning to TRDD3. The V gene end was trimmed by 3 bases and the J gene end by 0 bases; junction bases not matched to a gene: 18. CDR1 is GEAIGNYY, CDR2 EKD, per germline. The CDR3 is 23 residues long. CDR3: CACDAPAWGIRLTSSWDTRQMFF. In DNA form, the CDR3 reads TGTGCCTGTGACGCCCCGGCATGGGGGATACGCCTTACTAGCTCCTGGGACACCCGACAGATGTTTTTC.